The present TCR beta chain was sequenced within a study of T cell responses to AZD1222 COVID-19 vaccine. Assay used: immunoSEQ multiplex PCR; TCRdb lists only in-frame clones, some missing. Of roughly 35,000 clones in the sample, approximately 90% were seen once. Overall study findings and caveats: The study found vaccine-associated CD4 TCRs spanning spike, dominant at 160-218 and 743-854. Breadth and depth of Spike-specific TCRs rose after two AZD1222 doses.

Unmatched junction bases numbered 9, after V lost 0 bases and J lost 10 bases. The CDR3 sequence is 14 residues long. The germline V gene has CDR1 SGHRS and CDR2 YFSETQ. Concerning this clone itself: No antigen is known for it.

The clonotype comes from an adult who received the AZD1222 COVID-19 vaccine. The sequencing here drew on peripheral blood, taken 28 days after the second AZD1222 dose. The chain employs TRBV5-1 and TRBJ1-1; TRBD1 agrees at 7 bases. The DNA for the CDR3 is TGCGCCAGCAGCTTGGGGACAGGTCAGAAAGGAGCTTTCTTT. Its protein is CASSLGTGQKGAFF.